This TCR beta chain was identified during a study of OX40 agonist ivuxolimab in advanced cancers. The germline gives CDR1 MNHEY, CDR2 SVGAGI. With V trimmed by 7 bases and J by 1 base, 6 bases remained unmatched. This CDR3 region has 14 residues. The data were produced by immunoSEQ multiplex PCR, yet TCRdb's version contains in-frame clones alone and is incomplete. The sample shows fewer than 13,000 clones, 75% to 80% of them seen only once. The chain is built from TRBV6-5 and TRBJ2-5, with TRBD2 matching 7 bases. The source material was CD4+ or CD8+ T cells sorted from blood, sampled in a trial of the OX40 agonist ivuxolimab. The clonotype was recovered from an adult with an advanced solid tumor such as melanoma, head and neck, liver or kidney cancer. CDR3: CASTSLAGQETQYF. The CDR3 nucleotides read TGTGCCAGCACCAGTTTAGCGGGCCAAGAGACCCAGTACTTC.